The clone carrying this TCR beta chain was seen many times. With 0 bases removed from V and 2 bases from J, the gap between germline ends came to 12 bases. The CDR3 contains 15 residues. Germline values: CDR1 SGHRS, CDR2 YFSETQ. This sample is part of a study of T-cell memory formation after mild COVID-19. Each CDR3 protein is one row after TCRdb ran MiXCR on the 5' RACE reads. This sample yields 300,000 to 400,000 distinct CDR3 sequences, of which roughly 13% are seen a single time; about 20% belongs to the top ten. Sequencing was carried out using PBMCs or a T cell subset sorted from them (not recorded which). V gene TRBV5-1 combines with J gene TRBJ2-7; possible D gene TRBD1, 7 bases. The source is a man aged 18 to 35 who had mild COVID-19 (a few samples of this study predate the infection). Cell type and time point are not known. In DNA form, the CDR3 reads TGCGCCAGCAGCTTGGGACAGGGAGGACCCTACGAGCAGTACGTC. Its translation is CASSLGQGGPYEQYV.